One sample yielded the 13 T cell receptor beta chains listed below, sequenced in a study of monozygotic twins with inflammatory bowel disease. TCRdb re-called the 5' RACE reads and gives one entry per CDR3 protein, without DNA. The sample's table shows nearly 450,000 distinct CDR3 sequences. The sample consisted of blood. Receptor source: a human donor with ulcerative colitis or Crohn's disease, or a healthy co-twin of an affected twin (not recorded which).

V gene TRBV29-1 combines with J gene TRBJ1-5. CDR3 length equals 12 residues. Germline V gives CDR1 SQVTM, CDR2 ANQGSEA. CDR3 in amino acids: CSVGDLDQPQHF.

This sequence joins TRBV5-6 and TRBJ1-2. The length of the CDR3 is 14 residues. Germline lookup yields CDR1 SGHDT and CDR2 YYEEEE. CDR3 region: CASSGDLANYGYTF. Full variable domain (rest looked up from reference TRBV5-6 and TRBJ1-2): DAGVTQSPTHLIKTRGQQVTLRCSPKSGHDTVSWYQQALGQGPQFIFQYYEEEERQRGNFPDRFSGHQFPNYSSELNVNALLLGDSALYLCASSGDLANYGYTFGSGTRLTVV.

The rearrangement joins TRBV7-3 to TRBJ2-3. The CDR3 runs 15 residues. The V gene's germline CDR1 is SGHTA and CDR2 FQGTGA. CDR3 sequence: CASSLGPRITDTQYF.

The V call is TRBV6-6, the J call TRBJ2-5. The CDR3 runs 14 residues. Germline V CDR1 and CDR2: MNHNY, SVGAGI (reference sequence). CDR3 sequence: CASSRGLDQETQYF.

The chain recombines TRBV20-1 with TRBJ1-1; with no DNA, the TCRdb D assignment of TRBD1 cannot be verified. CDR3 length: 13 residues. Germline assignment: CDR1 DFQATT and CDR2 SNEGSKA (reference sequence). The CDR3 sequence is CSADLGTDLEAFF.

The rearrangement uses TRBV3-1 and TRBJ2-7; TCRdb outputs TRBD1, but without DNA this stays unchecked. The germline CDR1 and CDR2 sequences are LGHDT and YNNKEL (reference sequence). The CDR3 runs to 17 residues. CDR3 in amino acids: CASSQLRRDRVINEQYF.

The chain has TRBV6-1 and TRBJ2-3; TCRdb designates TRBD2, a call that cannot be tested without DNA. This CDR3 has 17 residues. Germline V CDR1 and CDR2: MNHNS, SASEGT. The CDR3 region is CASSASGGAVGTDTQYF.

V gene TRBV30 combines with J gene TRBJ1-5; TCRdb's D call of TRBD1 is untestable without DNA. Per germline, CDR1 GTSNPN and CDR2 SVGIG (reference sequence). CDR3 size: 13 residues. CDR3 sequence reads: CAWSKSSGAPQHF.

The chain employs TRBV11-2 and TRBJ2-5; TCRdb's assignment of TRBD1 cannot be checked, as there is no DNA. The CDR3 consists of 13 residues. Per germline, CDR1 SGHAT and CDR2 FQNNGV. The CDR3 spells CASSRGNQETQYF.

The rearrangement links TRBV12-1 to TRBJ2-7; TCRdb's assignment of TRBD1 cannot be checked, as there is no DNA. TRBV12-1 is a pseudogene segment. CDR3 length: 16 amino acids. CDR3 in amino acids: CASSSRGGRGAYEQYF.

This chain uses TRBV6-6 with TRBJ1-5. Germline V gene sequence: CDR1 MNHNY, CDR2 SVGAGI (reference sequence). CDR3 length equals 11 residues. CDR3 sequence: CATGSNQPQHF.

This chain uses TRBV6-1 with TRBJ2-2. Germline V gives CDR1 MNHNS, CDR2 SASEGT. This CDR3 has 16 amino acids. This chain's CDR3 is CASQTYKLLDTGELFF.

The CDR3 loop is CASSGPTGVNGYTF. The chain combines TRBV9 with TRBJ1-2; TCRdb indicates TRBD1, and absent DNA this call remains unverified. Per the germline V gene, CDR1 is SGDLS and CDR2 is YYNGEE. This CDR3 comprises 14 residues.